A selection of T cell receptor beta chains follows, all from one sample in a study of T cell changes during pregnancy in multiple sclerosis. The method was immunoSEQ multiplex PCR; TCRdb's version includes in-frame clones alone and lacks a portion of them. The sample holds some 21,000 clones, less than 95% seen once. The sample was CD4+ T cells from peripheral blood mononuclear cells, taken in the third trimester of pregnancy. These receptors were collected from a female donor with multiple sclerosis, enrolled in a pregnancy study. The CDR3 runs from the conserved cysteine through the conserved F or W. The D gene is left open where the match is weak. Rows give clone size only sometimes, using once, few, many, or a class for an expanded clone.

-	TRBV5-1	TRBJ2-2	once	TGCGCCAGCAGCTTGGCCTTGGGGGGTTCGTTCGGGGAGCTGTTTTTT	CASSLALGGSFGELFF
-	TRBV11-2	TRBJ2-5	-	TGTGCCACCGCTTCTCGGGCAGGGCTTTTGGAGACCCAGTACTTC	CATASRAGLLETQYF
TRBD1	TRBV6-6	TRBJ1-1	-	TGTGCCAGCAGACCTCCAGGGGGCGCCGGCACTGAAGCTTTCTTT	CASRPPGGAGTEAFF
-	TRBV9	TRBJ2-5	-	TGTGCCAGCAGCACCGGGATCCAAGAGACCCAGTACTTC	CASSTGIQETQYF
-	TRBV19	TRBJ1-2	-	TGTGCCAGTAGCAGACAGACCTATGGCTACACCTTC	CASSRQTYGYTF
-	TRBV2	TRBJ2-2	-	TGTGCCAGCAGTCAGTCAAGGCAGGGGCGGACCGGGGAGCTGTTTTTT	CASSQSRQGRTGELFF
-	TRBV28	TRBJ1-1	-	TGTGCCAGCAGTTTTACATGGAACACTGAAGCTTTCTTT	CASSFTWNTEAFF
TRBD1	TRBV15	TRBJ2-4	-	TGTGCCACCAGCCCCCGACAGGGTCGCGGCAAAAACATTCAGTACTTC	CATSPRQGRGKNIQYF
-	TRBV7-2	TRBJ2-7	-	TGTGCCAGCAGCTTACGTGGGGGGTACGAGCAGTACTTC	CASSLRGGYEQYF
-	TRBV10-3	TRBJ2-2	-	TGTGCCATCAGTGACCCTCAGGGGTGGTCCGGGGAGCTGTTTTTT	CAISDPQGWSGELFF
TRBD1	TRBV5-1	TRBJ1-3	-	TGCGCCAGCAGCAGACTACAGGGGAGCTCTGGAAACACCATATATTTT	CASSRLQGSSGNTIYF
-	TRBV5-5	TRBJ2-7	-	TGTGCCAGCAGCTTGGAGGCAGGCTCCTACGAGCAGTACTTC	CASSLEAGSYEQYF
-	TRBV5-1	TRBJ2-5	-	TGCGCCAGCAGCTTGTCCGTGAGGGGGGAGACCCAGTACTTC	CASSLSVRGETQYF
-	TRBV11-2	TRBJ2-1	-	TGTGCCAGCAGCCTACTGGACAGTTCCCTAAATGAGCAGTTCTTC	CASSLLDSSLNEQFF
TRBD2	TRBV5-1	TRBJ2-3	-	TGCGCCAGTGGCCCCGGGACTAGCGGCACAGATACGCAGTATTTT	CASGPGTSGTDTQYF
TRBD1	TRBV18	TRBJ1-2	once	TGTGCCAGCTCACCGAATGGACAGGGGTATGGCTACACCTTC	CASSPNGQGYGYTF
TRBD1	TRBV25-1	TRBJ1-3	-	TGTGCCACCGACAGGGTATCTGGAAACACCATATATTTT	CATDRVSGNTIYF
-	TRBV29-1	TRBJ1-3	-	TGCAGCGTCCAGCCGTTGACAGACTCTGGAAACACCATATATTTT	CSVQPLTDSGNTIYF
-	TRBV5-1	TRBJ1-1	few	TGCGCCAGCAGGTGGTCTCTTTCCGCCAGGGGCACTGAAGCTTTCTTT	CASRWSLSARGTEAFF
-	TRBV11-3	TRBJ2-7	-	TGTGCCAGCAGCCAGAACCAGGGGGGCGAGCAGTACTTC	CASSQNQGGEQYF
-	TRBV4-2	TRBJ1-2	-	TGTGCCAGCAGCCAAGATCGACGGGGATCTAACTATGGCTACACCTTC	CASSQDRRGSNYGYTF
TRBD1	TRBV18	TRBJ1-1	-	TGTGCCAGCTCGAGGGACAGAATGAACACTGAAGCTTTCTTT	CASSRDRMNTEAFF
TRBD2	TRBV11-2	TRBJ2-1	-	TGTGCCAGCAGCTCGTTCCAACGGACTAGCTGGAGGAATGAGCAGTTCTTC	CASSSFQRTSWRNEQFF
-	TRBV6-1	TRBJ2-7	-	TGTGCCAGCAGTCTGACTAGTCTCCACGAGCAGTACTTC	CASSLTSLHEQYF
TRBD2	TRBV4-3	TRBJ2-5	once	TGCGCCAGCAGCCAAGGGGCTAGCGGGGGCACAGAGACCCAGTACTTC	CASSQGASGGTETQYF
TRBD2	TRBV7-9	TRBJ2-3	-	TGTGCCAGCAGCCCCCGGGGGACTAGCGGGGCAACAGATACGCAGTATTTT	CASSPRGTSGATDTQYF
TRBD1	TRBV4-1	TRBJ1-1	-	TGCGCCAGCAGAAGGGGGCTGGTGAGTACTGAAGCTTTCTTT	CASRRGLVSTEAFF